The 20 T cell receptor beta chains below were found in one sample sequenced in a study of shared T cell receptors in the human thymus (dated by TCRdb to the early 2020s). Libraries came from the immunoSEQ multiplex PCR assay. The clones in this table, taken by TCRdb from immuneACCESS, are in-frame only. Not every clone is retained; where verified, under half of the shortfall comes from an unresolved V gene, and the cause of the rest is unknown. Counted in this sample were 640,000 or so clones; 70% to 90% of them appeared once. 0.0094% of the sample is held by the ten biggest clonotypes. The same specimen was also included in a second study, on human thymus T cells.

Material for sequencing was thymocytes. These receptors were obtained from a boy under two years old with a congenital heart defect. Donor details come from another sample of the same person, matched by shared clones.

The genes are TRBV19 and TRBJ2-3, with 10 nucleotides matching TRBD2. Germline lookup yields CDR1 LNHDA and CDR2 SQIVND (reference sequence). The CDR3 spans 14 residues. V dropped 5 bases and J dropped 4; count of bases not matched to a gene: 3. The CDR3 DNA is TGTGCCAGTAGTCCGAGCGGGAGGGCAGATACGCAGTATTTT. Translating it yields CASSPSGRADTQYF.

The chain has TRBV5-1 and TRBJ2-7; D perhaps matches TRBD2 (5 bases). The germline gives CDR1 SGHRS, CDR2 YFSETQ. Trimming removed 1 base from V and 6 bases from J, with 17 bases in between. The CDR3 covers 15 residues. The CDR3 DNA reads as TGCGCCAGCAGCTTGTGGTTCAGGACGGGGTCCGAGCAGTACTTC. Its translation is CASSLWFRTGSEQYF.

This clone turned up a few times. The chain links TRBV7-9 to TRBJ1-3; 12 bases fit TRBD1. Germline V lookup: CDR1 SEHNR, CDR2 FQNEAQ (reference sequence). CDR3 length: 17 residues. After removal of 5 bases from V and 4 bases from J, the junction contained 9 bases not matched to a gene. CDR3 protein: CASSPPGQGAAGNTIYF. The DNA of the CDR3 is TGTGCCAGCAGCCCACCGGGACAGGGGGCGGCGGGAAACACCATATATTTT. Full variable domain (missing parts from reference TRBV7-9 and TRBJ1-3): DTGVSQNPRHKITKRGQNVTFRCDPISEHNRLYWYRQTLGQGPEFLTYFQNEAQLEKSRLLSDRFSAERPKGSFSTLEIQRTEQGDSAMYLCASSPPGQGAAGNTIYFGEGSWLTVV.

CDR3 in amino acids: CASSPKRGKAENTEAFF. CDR3 in DNA: TGCGCCAGCAGCCCAAAAAGGGGTAAGGCTGAGAACACTGAAGCTTTCTTT. J is TRBJ1-1 and V is TRBV4-3; D may be TRBD1 (5 bases). V was shortened by 4 bases and J by 1 base, with 19 bases between the two germline ends. Germline V lookup: CDR1 LGHNA, CDR2 YSLEER. The CDR3 is 17 amino acids.

This chain connects TRBV9 to TRBJ2-3; tentatively, D is TRBD2 (6 bases). There are 14 residues in the CDR3. Germline-derived CDR1 and CDR2 are SGDLS and YYNGEE. V was cut by 0 bases and J by 6 bases, with 11 bases left in between. In DNA form, the CDR3 reads TGTGCCAGCAGCGTAGCCCTAGCGACCGATACGCAGTATTTT. It codes for CASSVALATDTQYF. Based on the CDR3 plus reference TRBV9 and TRBJ2-3, the full variable domain is DSGVTQTPKHLITATGQRVTLRCSPRSGDLSVYWYQQSLDQGLQFLIQYYNGEERAKGNILERFSAQQFPDLHSELNLSSLELGDSALYFCASSVALATDTQYFGPGTRLTVL.

The chain combines TRBV2 with TRBJ1-5; 9 positions match TRBD1. V lost 10 bases, J lost 7 bases, and 20 bases stayed unmatched. CDR3 length: 17 amino acids. Looked up from germline, CDR1 is SNHLY and CDR2 is FYNNEI. DNA of the CDR3: TGTGCCACCTCGGGGGGACAGGGTGGAGAGAGGGAACAGCCCCAGCATTTT. Protein product: CATSGGQGGEREQPQHF.

As to this clone: A read error may produce the germline difference seen at one junction end. At the DNA level, this CDR3 is encoded by other sequences in the same sample as well. This sequence joins TRBV5-1 and TRBJ1-6; D perhaps matches TRBD1 (6 bases). This CDR3 is built from 16 residues. Per germline, CDR1 SGHRS and CDR2 YFSETQ. The CDR3, as DNA: TGCGCCAGCAGCCTCAATGCGGACAGCCGGAATTCCCCCCTCCACTTT. Protein product: CASSLNADSRNSPLHF.

J is TRBJ2-3 and V is TRBV19; 7 bases line up with TRBD2. The length of the CDR3 is 14 residues. After removal of 4 bases from V and 2 bases from J, the junction contained 3 bases not matched to a gene. CDR1 and CDR2 (germline): LNHDA, SQIVND (reference sequence). CDR3 residues: CASSTGGNTDTQYF. In DNA form, the CDR3 reads TGTGCCAGTAGTACCGGGGGGAACACAGATACGCAGTATTTT.

The rearrangement links TRBV9 to TRBJ2-7, with TRBD1 identical over 9 bases. V was pared by 2 bases and J by 2 bases, with 2 bases of the junction left unmatched. CDR1 SGDLS and CDR2 YYNGEE come from the germline V gene. The CDR3 has 14 amino acids. DNA for the CDR3: TGTGCCAGCAGCGTGGGACAGGGTGCCTACGAGCAGTACTTC. It codes for CASSVGQGAYEQYF.

CDR3 residues: CASSHRTGVGEPQHF. The CDR3 nucleotides read TGCGCCAGCAGCCATCGGACAGGGGTAGGTGAGCCCCAGCATTTT. The chain uses TRBV4-1 and TRBJ1-5; TRBD1 aligns across 9 bases. The CDR3 contains 15 residues. Unmatched junction bases numbered 8, after V lost 3 bases and J lost 8 bases. Per germline, CDR1 MGHRA and CDR2 YSYEKL.

V usage is TRBV4-3 and J usage is TRBJ2-3; D might be TRBD1 (5 bases). This CDR3 has 18 residues. V dropped 0 bases and J dropped 0 bases, with 16 bases sitting between them. Germline CDR1 is LGHNA and CDR2 is YSLEER. The CDR3: CASSQDMETELSTDTQYF. Written as DNA, the CDR3 is TGCGCCAGCAGCCAAGATATGGAGACAGAACTGAGCACAGATACGCAGTATTTT.

V gene TRBV28 combines with J gene TRBJ2-7, with D maybe TRBD1 (7 bases). Germline-derived CDR1 and CDR2 are MDHEN and SYDVKM. V lost 8 bases, J lost 3 bases, and 17 bases lay in between. The length of the CDR3 is 14 residues. The CDR3, as DNA: TGTGCCAGCCGGGGGACAGCTGAGAGCTACGAGCAGTACTTC. It yields the protein CASRGTAESYEQYF.

The chain is built from TRBV6-5 and TRBJ1-2; D might be TRBD1 (5 bases). The CDR3 contains 16 residues. Trimming left V 0 bases short and J 5 bases short, with 16 bases between. Germline CDR1 MNHEY, CDR2 SVGAGI. CDR3 loop: CASSYSNQGVKYGYTF. In nucleotides, the CDR3 is TGTGCCAGCAGTTACTCGAATCAGGGTGTAAAGTATGGCTACACCTTC.

This clone came up once. The rearrangement uses TRBV29-1 and TRBJ2-3; tentatively, D is TRBD1 (7 bases). Germline V gene sequence: CDR1 SQVTM, CDR2 ANQGSEA. V dropped 7 bases and J dropped 1 base, with 18 bases sitting between them. The length of the CDR3 is 15 residues. The DNA of the CDR3 is TGCAGCGCCGTAGCTGGAGGGACAGGCACAGATACGCAGTATTTT. As protein: CSAVAGGTGTDTQYF.

This chain uses TRBV13 with TRBJ2-1; 9 nucleotides line up with TRBD2. This CDR3 contains 13 residues. Per the germline V gene, CDR1 is PRHDT and CDR2 is FYEKMQ (reference sequence). Losses at the gene ends were 5 bases for V and 7 bases for J; bases not matched to a gene: 3. The CDR3 DNA follows: TGTGCCAGCAGCCCGCGGGGGGGGAATGAGCAGTTCTTC. It yields the protein CASSPRGGNEQFF.

V and J are TRBV6-6 and TRBJ2-1, with 8 bases lining up with TRBD2. This CDR3 comprises 15 residues. Germline V lookup: CDR1 MNHNY, CDR2 SVGAGI (reference sequence). With 2 bases clipped from V and 7 bases from J, the junction kept 7 bases outside the gene matches. This CDR3 is CASSYVREGSNEQFF. The CDR3 region has the DNA TGTGCCAGCAGTTACGTCCGGGAGGGCTCTAATGAGCAGTTCTTC.

J is TRBJ2-7 and V is TRBV5-5; D may be TRBD1 (5 bases). Germline V gene data show CDR1 as SGHKS and CDR2 as YYEKEE (reference sequence). This CDR3 region has 15 residues. V lost 3 bases, J lost 3 bases, and 16 bases lay in between. The CDR3 loop reads CASSSKFPGIYEQYF. For the CDR3, the DNA is TGTGCCAGCAGCTCGAAATTTCCAGGGATCTACGAGCAGTACTTC. Full variable domain (rest looked up from reference TRBV5-5 and TRBJ2-7): DAGVTQSPTHLIKTRGQQVTLRCSPISGHKSVSWYQQVLGQGPQFIFQYYEKEERGRGNFPDRFSARQFPNYSSELNVNALLLGDSALYLCASSSKFPGIYEQYFGPGTRLTVT.

The V and J genes are TRBV7-9 and TRBJ2-5, with D perhaps TRBD2 (6 bases). Germline loops: CDR1 SEHNR, CDR2 FQNEAQ (reference sequence). Trimming removed 3 bases from V and 2 bases from J, with 16 bases in between. The CDR3 covers 16 residues. CDR3 in DNA: TGTGCCAGCAGCTTTTCGTCTCTAGCGCTACAAGAGACCCAGTACTTC. This translates into CASSFSSLALQETQYF.

The genes are TRBV2 and TRBJ1-2, with D perhaps TRBD1 (5 bases). The V end lost 7 bases, the J end lost 4 bases, and 16 bases lay between the germline ends. The CDR3 extends over 14 amino acids. Germline CDR1 and CDR2: SNHLY and FYNNEI. CDR3 region: CASNPGTGAYGYTF. The CDR3 DNA sequence: TGTGCCAGCAACCCAGGGACGGGAGCCTATGGCTACACCTTC.

The table lists this clone with a count of one. CDR3 in amino acids: CASSEVSSGSRETQYF. The CDR3, as DNA: TGCGCCAGCAGTGAGGTATCTAGCGGGAGCCGGGAGACCCAGTACTTC. The chain is built from TRBV10-1 and TRBJ2-5, with 10 bases fitting TRBD2. The CDR3 runs 16 residues. Germline values: CDR1 WNHNN, CDR2 SYGVQD (reference sequence). V lost 2 bases to trimming and J lost 5 bases; unmatched junction nucleotides: 8.